These T cell receptor beta chains were read from a single sample in a study of cytomegalovirus exposure and HLA in healthy donors. Sequenced by immunoSEQ multiplex PCR; TCRdb stores in-frame clones only, minus some. The sample has around 300,000 clones, roughly 87% seen once; the top ten hold about 1%. Sequenced: PBMCs. The receptors here all came from a woman aged 25 to 39 in good health and CMV-seropositive. Each CDR3 is given with its conserved first and last residue. The order of the fields is CDR3 length, D gene, clone size, J gene, V gene, CDR3 DNA, CDR3 protein. The D gene is left open where the match is weak. The size entry is marked missing in some rows and otherwise reads once, few, many or a size class.

>14|TRBD1|-|TRBJ2-1|TRBV11-3
TGTGCCAGCAGCGGCCGGACAGGGGACAATGAGCAGTTCTTC
CASSGRTGDNEQFF
>14|TRBD1|-|TRBJ2-2|TRBV28
TGTGCCAGCCTGGGACAGGGGAACACCGGGGAGCTGTTTTTT
CASLGQGNTGELFF
>16|TRBD2|-|TRBJ2-1|TRBV7-2
TGTGCCAGCAGGACCGGGACTACGAGCTCCTACAATGAGCAGTTCTTC
CASRTGTTSSYNEQFF
>14|-|few|TRBJ1-2|TRBV5-1
TGCGCCAGCAGCTCCTTAGGGACGGACTATGGCTACACCTTC
CASSSLGTDYGYTF
>14|TRBD1|-|TRBJ1-2|TRBV6-5
TGTGCCAGCAGTCCATCAGGGGGCAGTGATGGCTACACCTTC
CASSPSGGSDGYTF
>15|TRBD2|few|TRBJ2-1|TRBV18
TGTGCCAGCTCACTACTAGCGGGGGCCTACAATGAGCAGTTCTTC
CASSLLAGAYNEQFF
>18|-|-|TRBJ1-6|TRBV11-1
TGTGCCAGCAGCCTACCTGTTGTGGAGGGAGGATTTAATTCACCCCTCCACTTT
CASSLPVVEGGFNSPLHF
>14|-|-|TRBJ2-7|TRBV11-2
TGTGCCAGCAGCTCGGACTATACCTCCTACGAGCAGTACTTC
CASSSDYTSYEQYF
>13|-|-|TRBJ1-5|TRBV9
TGTGCCAGCAGCGTAGAAGGGTTTCAGCCCCAGCATTTT
CASSVEGFQPQHF
>13|-|few|TRBJ1-2|TRBV25-1
TGTGCCAGCAGTGAAGAGAAGGTATATGGCTACACCTTC
CASSEEKVYGYTF
>10|-|-|TRBJ1-2|TRBV20-1
TGCAGTGCCTCTCGACAGGGCTACACCTTC
CSASRQGYTF
>15|TRBD2|-|TRBJ2-1|TRBV19
TGTGCCAGTAGTAGGCTAGCGGGGACCTACAATGAGCAGTTCTTC
CASSRLAGTYNEQFF
>15|TRBD2|-|TRBJ2-1|TRBV27
TGTGCCAGCGCGATTCTAGCGGGAGGTGGCAATGAGCAGTTCTTC
CASAILAGGGNEQFF
>14|-|-|TRBJ2-7|TRBV4-1
TGCGCCAGCAGCCAAGTCTCCCAGGGCTACGAGCAGTACTTC
CASSQVSQGYEQYF
>13|-|once|TRBJ1-4|TRBV6-5
TGTGCCAGCGGGGGACCCCACAATGAAAAACTGTTTTTT
CASGGPHNEKLFF
>14|-|-|TRBJ2-3|TRBV5-1
TGCGCCAGCGGAGAGGCGGGTATCACAGATACGCAGTATTTT
CASGEAGITDTQYF
>16|TRBD2|-|TRBJ2-1|TRBV5-1
TGCGCCAGCAGCTTTGGTGGACTAGCGGGAGGTAATGAGCAGTTCTTC
CASSFGGLAGGNEQFF
>14|-|once|TRBJ1-4|TRBV4-1
TGCGCCAGCAGCCAAGCTGGGGAAAATGAAAAACTGTTTTTT
CASSQAGENEKLFF
>18|TRBD2|once|TRBJ2-1|TRBV9
TGTGCCAGCAGCGTTGGGCGGGGGGGCCGGAGAGATTACAATGAGCAGTTCTTC
CASSVGRGGRRDYNEQFF
>14|-|once|TRBJ2-3|TRBV2
TGTGCCAGCAACCCCCTAGCGAGCACAGATACGCAGTATTTT
CASNPLASTDTQYF
>12|TRBD1|-|TRBJ2-7|TRBV28
TGTGCCACCTCCAGGGGGCGCTACGAGCAGTACTTC
CATSRGRYEQYF
>13|-|-|TRBJ2-7|TRBV6-6
TGTGCCAGCAGTTACGACGATCCCTACGAGCAGTACTTC
CASSYDDPYEQYF
>17|-|once|TRBJ1-4|TRBV2
TGTGCCAGCAGTGCCCGAGGACCGGCTGCGACTAATGAAAAACTGTTTTTT
CASSARGPAATNEKLFF
>15|-|-|TRBJ1-4|TRBV9
TGTGCCAGCAGCGTCGGCCACACAACTAATGAAAAACTGTTTTTT
CASSVGHTTNEKLFF
>12|-|-|TRBJ2-1|TRBV30
TGTGCCTGGAGTACAACTCACAATGAGCAGTTCTTC
CAWSTTHNEQFF
>13|-|-|TRBJ2-5|TRBV6-1
TGTGCCAGCAGTGAACAGGGGAGAGAGACCCAGTACTTC
CASSEQGRETQYF
>13|-|-|TRBJ2-1|TRBV25-1
TGTGCCAGCAGTGGAACGGGTCTCAATGAGCAGTTCTTC
CASSGTGLNEQFF
>16|TRBD1|-|TRBJ2-7|TRBV27
TGTGCCAGCAGTTTCCGATGGACAGGGGGGACCTACGAGCAGTACTTC
CASSFRWTGGTYEQYF
>21|-|-|TRBJ1-5|TRBV29-1
TGCAGCGTTGGAGGTGCCTACCCAGGATCCGCTTTAGTGTGGAGCAATCAGCCCCAGCATTTT
CSVGGAYPGSALVWSNQPQHF
>14|TRBD2|once|TRBJ2-7|TRBV9
TGTGCCAGCAGCGTAGTGGGGGGGGACTCCCCCCGGCACTTC
CASSVVGGDSPRHF
>13|-|-|TRBJ2-7|TRBV28
TGTGCCAGCAGGGTAGGGATCGGCTACGAGCAGTACTTC
CASRVGIGYEQYF
>10|-|-|TRBJ2-7|TRBV5-6
TGTGCCAGCGGCGGGGCCGAGCAGTACTTC
CASGGAEQYF
>14|TRBD1|few|TRBJ1-4|TRBV7-9
TGTGCCAGCAGCTTCCGACAGGGCGATGAAAAACTGTTTTTT
CASSFRQGDEKLFF
>16|TRBD2|-|TRBJ2-3|TRBV4-2
TGTGCCAGCAGCCAAGCGGGTAGCGGGGGGGTTGATACGCAGTATTTT
CASSQAGSGGVDTQYF
>14|-|-|TRBJ1-4|TRBV5-1
TGCGCCAGCAGCAGACAGTACGAGGATGAAAAACTGTTTTTT
CASSRQYEDEKLFF
>14|-|-|TRBJ1-3|TRBV15
TGTGCCACCAGCACCTTGGGAGGGGGAAACACCATATATTTT
CATSTLGGGNTIYF
>17|TRBD1|-|TRBJ1-2|TRBV12-5
TGTGCTAGTGGTTTGGCCTCCGGGACAGGGGCCCGCTATGGCTACACCTTC
CASGLASGTGARYGYTF
>11|-|-|TRBJ2-7|TRBV7-3
TGTGCCAGCAGCCGAACCTACGAGCAGTACTTC
CASSRTYEQYF
>13|-|few|TRBJ1-1|TRBV4-1
TGCGCCAGCAGCCAAGGGCAGAACACTGAAGCTTTCTTT
CASSQGQNTEAFF
>15|-|-|TRBJ2-7|TRBV9
TGTGCCAGCAGCTACTCGGGGGAGCCTGAGTTGGAGCAGTACTTC
CASSYSGEPELEQYF